This passage covers 19 T cell receptor beta chains from one sample sequenced in a study of shared clonotypes between healthy human individuals. Naive CD8 cells comprised CD45RO-negative, CCR7-positively selected cells, excluding terminally differentiated effector memory CD45RA+ cells. Produced via immunoSEQ multiplex PCR; TCRdb's table is partial and in-frame only. The sample yields hundreds of thousands of clones, 95% seen once. Sequencing used naive CD8+ T cells sorted from blood. Receptors were obtained from a woman aged 25 to 39 in good health.

This chain links TRBV25-1 with TRBJ1-1; TRBD1 might be the D (5 bases). The ends were cut back, 4 bases at V and 6 bases at J, with 12 bases in the middle. The CDR3 length is 13 residues. Germline loops: CDR1 MGHDK, CDR2 SYGVNS. The CDR3 protein is CASSGTRAAEAFF. The CDR3 DNA reads as TGTGCCAGCAGTGGGACCAGGGCGGCTGAAGCTTTCTTT.

This sequence joins TRBV27 and TRBJ2-1, with 8 bases aligning to TRBD1. Germline values: CDR1 MNHEY, CDR2 SMNVEV (reference sequence). The CDR3 runs 15 residues. V shed 8 bases, J shed 7 bases, and the junction held 13 bases outside the gene matches. The CDR3 protein is CASGPDRGRLNEQFF. The CDR3 DNA sequence: TGTGCCAGCGGACCTGACAGGGGTCGCTTAAATGAGCAGTTCTTC.

The V and J genes are TRBV4-2 and TRBJ2-6; 8 bases are shared with TRBD1. This CDR3 region has 20 residues. V was pared by 1 base and J by 2 bases, with 13 bases of the junction left unmatched. Germline-derived CDR1 and CDR2 are LGHNA and YNFKEQ. The CDR3 is CASSQVIVDRAGPGANVLTF. Written as DNA, the CDR3 is TGTGCCAGCAGCCAAGTAATTGTGGACAGGGCCGGTCCTGGGGCCAACGTCCTGACTTTC.

This clone has just one count. The CDR3 nucleotides read TGCGCCAGCAGCTATCAATCGGGGATGGGCACTGAAGCTTTCTTT. It is translated as CASSYQSGMGTEAFF. V and J are TRBV5-1 and TRBJ1-1; D uncertain. Germline-derived CDR1 and CDR2 are SGHRS and YFSETQ. Trimming took off 3 bases at V and 4 bases at J, with 16 bases between the two ends. The CDR3 covers 15 residues.

This chain links TRBV4-2 with TRBJ2-1; 7 bases match TRBD2. The V segment lost 2 bases and the J segment 0 bases; nucleotides outside the gene matches: 4. The CDR3 extends over 16 amino acids. Looked up from germline, CDR1 is LGHNA and CDR2 is YNFKEQ. This CDR3 reads CASSQSGIPSYNEQFF. In DNA form, the CDR3 reads TGTGCCAGCAGCCAAAGCGGGATACCCTCCTACAATGAGCAGTTCTTC.

The chain has TRBV7-9 and TRBJ2-7; 7 nucleotides match TRBD2. CDR1 is SEHNR and CDR2 is FQNEAQ in the germline V gene (reference sequence). This CDR3 has 15 residues. J was trimmed by 5 bases and V by 1 base; bases with no gene match: 8. The DNA for the CDR3 is TGTGCCAGCAGCTTAGTTGGCGGGAGTAGGGACGAGCAGTACTTC. Translation: CASSLVGGSRDEQYF.

Points on this clone: The same CDR3 also results from other DNA sequences found in this sample. The chain carries TRBV5-1 and TRBJ2-7; D ambiguous. The germline V gene has CDR1 SGHRS and CDR2 YFSETQ. The CDR3 is 15 amino acids. Trimming cost V 0 bases and J 0 bases, with 10 bases left between them. The CDR3 nucleotides are TGCGCCAGCAGCTTGGGTGCAGGCGGCTCCTACGAGCAGTACTTC. Protein product: CASSLGAGGSYEQYF.

This clone turned up a few times. The gene calls are TRBV6-1 and TRBJ1-5, with D perhaps TRBD1 (6 bases). The V and J ends lost 5 bases and 3 bases respectively, with 14 bases between them. This CDR3 is built from 15 residues. The V gene's germline CDR1 is MNHNS and CDR2 SASEGT. The CDR3 DNA sequence: TGTGCCAGCAGTAATCTCGAGGGGGACAATCAGCCCCAGCATTTT. Its protein is CASSNLEGDNQPQHF.

The chain uses TRBV4-1 and TRBJ2-3, with TRBD2 matching 11 bases. This CDR3 spans 17 amino acids. Unmatched junction bases numbered 9, after V lost 5 bases and J lost 2 bases. Per germline, CDR1 MGHRA and CDR2 YSYEKL. CDR3 residues: CASSTSSSGRPTDTQYF. DNA of the CDR3: TGCGCCAGCAGCACCAGCTCTAGCGGGAGGCCCACAGATACGCAGTATTTT.

The chain links TRBV28 to TRBJ1-1, with 7 bases lining up with TRBD1. The CDR3 has 13 residues. With V trimmed by 6 bases and J by 11 bases, 12 bases remained unmatched. The germline V gene encodes CDR1 MDHEN and CDR2 SYDVKM. CDR3 sequence: CASSGFGQGDAFF. CDR3 coding DNA: TGTGCCAGCAGCGGCTTCGGTCAGGGGGACGCTTTCTTT.

The chain couples TRBV6-1 to TRBJ2-7; possibly TRBD1 for D (6 bases). Looked up from germline, CDR1 is MNHNS and CDR2 is SASEGT. V lost 4 bases, J lost 3 bases, and 19 bases lay in between. The CDR3 is made up of 16 amino acids. CDR3 sequence: CASSVPTGISVYEQYF. CDR3 DNA sequence: TGTGCCAGCAGTGTACCCACAGGGATCAGTGTCTACGAGCAGTACTTC.

A single count supports this clone. The same CDR3 can be traced to other DNA sequences in this sample. The gene calls are TRBV6-6 and TRBJ2-1; D is uncertain. The CDR3 has 14 amino acids. CDR1 MNHNY and CDR2 SVGAGI come from the germline V gene (reference sequence). Trimming removed 2 bases from V and 0 bases from J, with 5 bases in between. The CDR3 here is CASSYGSSYNEQFF. The CDR3 DNA follows: TGTGCCAGCAGTTACGGTTCCTCCTACAATGAGCAGTTCTTC.

The V and J genes are TRBV19 and TRBJ2-1; 13 bases match TRBD2. V trimming: 4 bases; J trimming: 6 bases; junction bases outside the gene matches: 6. Germline V lookup: CDR1 LNHDA, CDR2 SQIVND (reference sequence). The CDR3 covers 16 residues. CDR3 nucleotide sequence: TGTGCCAGTAGTAAAGGACTAGCGGGAGTAATCAATGAGCAGTTCTTC. Translated, it gives CASSKGLAGVINEQFF.

The V gene is TRBV15, the J gene TRBJ2-2; 8 bases line up with TRBD1. CDR1 is LNHNV, CDR2 YYDKDF, per germline (reference sequence). The J segment lost 0 bases and the V segment lost 9 bases, leaving 0 bases of the junction unmatched. This CDR3 comprises 13 residues. The CDR3 nucleotides are TGTGCCACACAGGGGGCGAACACCGGGGAGCTGTTTTTT. Its translation: CATQGANTGELFF.

The chain carries TRBV28 and TRBJ2-2, with D unresolved. In germline, CDR1 is MDHEN, CDR2 SYDVKM. This CDR3 contains 16 residues. V was trimmed by 4 bases and J by 3 bases, leaving 15 bases between them. As DNA, the CDR3 is TGTGCCAGCAGTTCCACGAGCAGAGAGCACACCGGGGAGCTGTTTTTT. Its translation is CASSSTSREHTGELFF.

The J gene is TRBJ2-7, the V gene TRBV27; 10 positions agree with TRBD1. Germline V CDR1 and CDR2: MNHEY, SMNVEV (reference sequence). Losses at the gene ends were 5 bases for V and 5 bases for J; bases not matched to a gene: 9. The CDR3 spans 15 residues. This chain's CDR3 is CASSIEGQGIDEQYF. The CDR3 DNA sequence: TGTGCCAGCAGTATCGAGGGACAGGGGATCGACGAGCAGTACTTC.

This clone was seen just once. The genes are TRBV7-9 and TRBJ2-5, with D uncertain. V lost 5 bases, J lost 5 bases, and 21 bases lay in between. This CDR3 spans 16 amino acids. CDR1 and CDR2 (germline): SEHNR, FQNEAQ (reference sequence). CDR3 bases: TGTGCCAGCAGCCTAAAGGTCCAGGCTTTTTATGAGACCCAGTACTTC. Translation gives CASSLKVQAFYETQYF.

This rearrangement joins TRBV30 to TRBJ2-6, with D perhaps TRBD2 (6 bases). Germline-derived CDR1 and CDR2 are GTSNPN and SVGIG (reference sequence). CDR3 length: 14 amino acids. V gave up 1 base and J gave up 2 bases, with 6 bases separating them. The CDR3 here is CAWSGGAGANVLTF. CDR3 DNA: TGTGCCTGGAGTGGGGGGGCTGGGGCCAACGTCCTGACTTTC.

The V gene is TRBV7-9, the J gene TRBJ2-2, with D possibly TRBD1 on 6 matching bases. V lost 5 bases and J 5 bases, leaving 12 bases between the germline ends. There are 14 residues in the CDR3. Per germline, CDR1 SEHNR and CDR2 FQNEAQ (reference sequence). CDR3 protein: CASSTGTKTGELFF. The CDR3 DNA reads as TGTGCCAGCAGCACAGGGACCAAAACCGGGGAGCTGTTTTTT.